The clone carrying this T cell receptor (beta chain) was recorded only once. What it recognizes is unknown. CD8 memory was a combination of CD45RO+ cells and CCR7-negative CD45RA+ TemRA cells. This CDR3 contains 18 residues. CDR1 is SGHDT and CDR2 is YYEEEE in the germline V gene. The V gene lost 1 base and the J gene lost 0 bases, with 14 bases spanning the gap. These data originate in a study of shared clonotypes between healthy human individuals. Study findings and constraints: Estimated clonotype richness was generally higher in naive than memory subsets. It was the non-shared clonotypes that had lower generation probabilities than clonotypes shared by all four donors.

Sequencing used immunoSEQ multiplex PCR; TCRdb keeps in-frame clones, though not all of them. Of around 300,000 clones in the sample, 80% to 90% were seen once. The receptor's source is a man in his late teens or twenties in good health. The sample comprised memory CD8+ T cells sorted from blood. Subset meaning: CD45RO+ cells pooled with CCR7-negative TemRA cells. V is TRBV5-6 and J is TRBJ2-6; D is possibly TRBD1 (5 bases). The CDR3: CASSLRRTINSGANVLTF. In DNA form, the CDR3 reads TGTGCCAGCAGCTTGCGCAGGACAATCAACTCTGGGGCCAACGTCCTGACTTTC.